The following is a T cell receptor beta chain sequence with its context. Antigen unknown. At one of its ends the junction is not consistent with the germline gene, which may arise from a read error. RNA transcripts gave rise to amplified TCR beta CDR3 regions. The HTBI primer set served for first-round RT-PCR of the TCR CDR3. Using its own MiXCR run on the multiplex PCR reads, TCRdb lists one record per CDR3 protein. The table has about 59,000 distinct CDR3 sequences, about 53% seen once. The record originates from a study of T cells in Graves' hyperthyroidism and ophthalmopathy. Background on the study: Specimen type is peripheral blood, collected at initial diagnosis prior to any treatment. Study conclusions and caveats: Most thyroid-expanded clonotypes above 0.001 were also found in blood.

A patient was excluded if there was uncontrolled infection, other autoimmune disease, pregnancy or lactation. Fresh 10 ml peripheral blood yielded PBMCs. The CDR3 spans 15 residues. CDR1 and CDR2 from the germline V gene are LNHDA and SQIVND (reference sequence). Sequencing used blood. This chain connects TRBV19 to TRBJ1-6; TRBD1 might be the D (5 bases). The receptor was derived from a woman in her sixties or seventies with Graves' ophthalmopathy. The CDR3 sequence: CAGSIGGAEGSPLHF. In DNA, the CDR3 is TGTGCCGGTAGTATAGGAGGGGCAGAAGGATCACCCCTCCACTTT.